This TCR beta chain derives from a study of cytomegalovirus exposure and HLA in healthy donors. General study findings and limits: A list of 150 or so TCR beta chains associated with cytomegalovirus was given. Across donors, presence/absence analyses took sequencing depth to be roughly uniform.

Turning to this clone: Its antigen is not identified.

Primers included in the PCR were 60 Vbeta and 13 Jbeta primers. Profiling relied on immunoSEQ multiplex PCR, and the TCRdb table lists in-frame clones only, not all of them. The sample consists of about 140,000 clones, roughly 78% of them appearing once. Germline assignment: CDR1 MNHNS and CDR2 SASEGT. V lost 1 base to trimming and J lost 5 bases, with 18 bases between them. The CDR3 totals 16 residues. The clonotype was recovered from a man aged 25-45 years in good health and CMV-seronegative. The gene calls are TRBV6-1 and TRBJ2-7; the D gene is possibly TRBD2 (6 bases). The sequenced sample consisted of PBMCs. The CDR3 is CASSEGGGAPFNEQYF. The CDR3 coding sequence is TGTGCCAGCAGTGAAGGAGGAGGGGCCCCTTTCAACGAGCAGTACTTC.